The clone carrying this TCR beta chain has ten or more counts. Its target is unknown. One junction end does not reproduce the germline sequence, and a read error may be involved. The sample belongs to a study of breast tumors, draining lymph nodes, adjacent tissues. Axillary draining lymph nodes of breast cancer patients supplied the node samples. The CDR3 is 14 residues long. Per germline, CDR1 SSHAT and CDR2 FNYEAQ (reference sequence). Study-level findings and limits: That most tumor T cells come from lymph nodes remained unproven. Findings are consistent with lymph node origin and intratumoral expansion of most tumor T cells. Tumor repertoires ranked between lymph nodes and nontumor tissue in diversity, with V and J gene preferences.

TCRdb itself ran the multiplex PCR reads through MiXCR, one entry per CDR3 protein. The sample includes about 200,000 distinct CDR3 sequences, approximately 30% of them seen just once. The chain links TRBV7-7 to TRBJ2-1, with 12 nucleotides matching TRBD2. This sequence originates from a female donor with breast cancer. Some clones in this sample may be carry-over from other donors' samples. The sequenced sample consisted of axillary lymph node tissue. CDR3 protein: CASSPGLAGNEQFF. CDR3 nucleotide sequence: TGTGCTAGCAGCCCAGGACTAGCGGGGAATGAGCAGTTCTTC. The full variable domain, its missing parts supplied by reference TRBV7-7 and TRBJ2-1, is GAGVSQSPRYKVTKRGQDVTLRCDPISSHATLYWYQQALGQGPEFLTYFNYEAQPDKSGLPSDRFSAERPEGSISTLTIQRTEQRDSAMYRCASSPGLAGNEQFFGPGTRLTVL.